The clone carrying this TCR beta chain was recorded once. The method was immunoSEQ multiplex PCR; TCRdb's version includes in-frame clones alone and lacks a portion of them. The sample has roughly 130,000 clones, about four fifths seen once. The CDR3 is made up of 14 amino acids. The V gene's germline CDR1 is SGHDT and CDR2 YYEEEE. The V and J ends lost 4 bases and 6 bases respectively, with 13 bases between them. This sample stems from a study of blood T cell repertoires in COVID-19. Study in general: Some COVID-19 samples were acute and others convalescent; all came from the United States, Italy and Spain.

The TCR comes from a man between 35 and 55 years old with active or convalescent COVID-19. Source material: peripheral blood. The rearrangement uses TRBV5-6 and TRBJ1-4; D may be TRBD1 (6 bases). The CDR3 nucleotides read TGTGCCAGCAGCGTACAGGGCGGTTATGAAAAACTGTTTTTT. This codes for CASSVQGGYEKLFF. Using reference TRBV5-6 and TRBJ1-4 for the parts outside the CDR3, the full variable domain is DAGVTQSPTHLIKTRGQQVTLRCSPKSGHDTVSWYQQALGQGPQFIFQYYEEEERQRGNFPDRFSGHQFPNYSSELNVNALLLGDSALYLCASSVQGGYEKLFFGSGTQLSVL.